One and the same sample provided the 22 T cell receptor beta chains below, sequenced in a study of shared clonotypes between healthy human individuals. Repertoires were generated with immunoSEQ multiplex PCR, while TCRdb's copy carries only in-frame clones and drops some. Seen here are hundreds of thousands of clones, 96% observed once, and the top ten hold 0.32%. The sequencing sample was made of memory CD8+ T cells sorted from blood. Sample subset: CD45RO+ cells pooled with CCR7-negative TemRA cells. Source of these receptors: a man between 25 and 39 years old in good health.

This clone was detected a few times. This chain joins TRBV2 and TRBJ1-2; TRBD1 is a possible D gene (6 bases). Per germline, CDR1 SNHLY and CDR2 FYNNEI. This CDR3 has 14 amino acids. The V end was cut by 3 bases, the J end by 4 bases, with 12 bases between. CDR3 amino acids: CASSEEARGYGYTF. The CDR3 nucleotides are TGTGCCAGCAGTGAGGAGGCCAGGGGCTATGGCTACACCTTC.

The J gene is TRBJ2-5, the V gene TRBV5-4; possible D gene TRBD1, 6 bases. The CDR3 runs to 13 residues. The V end lost 0 bases, the J end lost 4 bases, and 7 bases lay between the germline ends. Germline loops: CDR1 SGHNT, CDR2 YYREEE (reference sequence). Here the CDR3 DNA reads TGTGCCAGCAGCTTGGACAGGGCAGAGACCCAGTACTTC. Protein product: CASSLDRAETQYF.

The chain employs TRBV7-9 and TRBJ2-1; the match to TRBD1 covers 7 bases. Germline lookup yields CDR1 SEHNR and CDR2 FQNEAQ (reference sequence). There are 15 residues in the CDR3. Trimming cost V 5 bases and J 0 bases; bases outside gene matches: 4. CDR3 protein: CASSPRDSSYNEQFF. CDR3 in DNA: TGTGCCAGCAGCCCTAGGGACAGCTCCTACAATGAGCAGTTCTTC.

This chain uses TRBV27 with TRBJ1-1, with 8 positions matching TRBD1. V dropped 6 bases and J dropped 1; count of bases not matched to a gene: 4. The CDR3 consists of 14 residues. Germline CDR1 reads MNHEY; CDR2 reads SMNVEV (reference sequence). The CDR3 sequence is CASRTTGANTEAFF. The DNA for the CDR3 is TGTGCCAGCAGGACGACAGGGGCGAACACTGAAGCTTTCTTT.

The table lists this clone with a count of one. The chain joins TRBV9 to TRBJ2-1; TRBD2 agrees at 9 bases. The CDR3 sequence is 19 residues long. Germline trimming cut 0 bases from V and 5 bases from J; bases unmatched to any gene: 15. CDR1 is SGDLS and CDR2 is YYNGEE in the germline V gene. This chain's CDR3 is CASSVGTSARPRADNEQFF. The CDR3 region has the DNA TGTGCCAGCAGCGTAGGGACTAGCGCCCGTCCGAGGGCGGACAATGAGCAGTTCTTC.

This rearrangement joins TRBV2 to TRBJ1-1, with a tentative D call TRBD1 (5 bases). CDR3 length: 16 residues. In germline, CDR1 is SNHLY, CDR2 FYNNEI. Deletions cut 5 bases from V and 0 bases from J, with 16 bases between. CDR3 loop: CASSLTGTSLNTEAFF. The CDR3 region has the DNA TGTGCCAGCAGTCTTACCGGGACCTCCCTGAACACTGAAGCTTTCTTT. The full variable domain, completed using reference TRBV2 and TRBJ1-1, is EPEVTQTPSHQVTQMGQEVILRCVPISNHLYFYWYRQILGQKVEFLVSFYNNEISEKSEIFDDQFSVERPDGSNFTLKIRSTKLEDSAMYFCASSLTGTSLNTEAFFGQGTRLTVV.

Regarding this clone: The same CDR3 arises from other DNA sequences in this sample as well. The V call is TRBV5-1, the J call TRBJ2-3; TRBD2 is a possible D gene (5 bases). With 2 bases removed from V and 0 bases from J, the gap between germline ends came to 7 bases. The CDR3 length is 14 residues. Per the germline V gene, CDR1 is SGHRS and CDR2 is YFSETQ. CDR3 sequence (DNA): TGCGCCAGCAGCTTAGGACTTAGCACAGATACGCAGTATTTT. This encodes CASSLGLSTDTQYF.

This rearrangement joins TRBV7-9 to TRBJ2-5, with 9 bases matching TRBD2. The CDR3 runs 15 residues. After removal of 5 bases from V and 5 bases from J, the junction contained 9 bases not matched to a gene. From germline, CDR1 is SEHNR and CDR2 FQNEAQ (reference sequence). CDR3 residues: CASSMGPAGGETQYF. CDR3 coding DNA: TGTGCCAGCAGCATGGGACCAGCGGGGGGCGAGACCCAGTACTTC.

For this clone: The same CDR3 arises from other DNA sequences in this sample as well. The genes are TRBV6-5 and TRBJ1-6, with a tentative D call TRBD1 (5 bases). CDR3 size: 14 residues. Germline CDR1 and CDR2: MNHEY and SVGAGI. The V gene lost 9 bases and the J gene lost 0 bases, with 9 bases spanning the gap. In DNA form, the CDR3 reads TGTGCCAGTCGACAGAGCTCCTATAATTCACCCCTCCACTTT. The encoded protein is CASRQSSYNSPLHF.

The chain couples TRBV6-1 to TRBJ2-1; 14 bases are shared with TRBD2. Germline loops: CDR1 MNHNS, CDR2 SASEGT. This CDR3 has 16 amino acids. V shed 3 bases, J shed 5 bases, and the junction held 3 bases outside the gene matches. The CDR3 region is CASSDPGLAGDNEQFF. CDR3 nucleotides: TGTGCCAGCAGTGACCCGGGACTAGCGGGAGACAATGAGCAGTTCTTC.

The J gene is TRBJ2-7, the V gene TRBV19; weak D call: TRBD2 (5 bases). In germline, CDR1 is LNHDA, CDR2 SQIVND (reference sequence). This CDR3 region has 14 residues. V lost 6 bases and J 5 bases, leaving 17 bases between the germline ends. DNA for the CDR3: TGTGCCAGTAGAACTAGTCTGGTCCGGGACGAGCAGTACTTC. Protein product: CASRTSLVRDEQYF.

The rearrangement joins TRBV5-4 to TRBJ2-1; 8 bases map to TRBD2. The CDR3 has 15 amino acids. Germline CDR1 reads SGHNT; CDR2 reads YYREEE (reference sequence). V dropped 6 bases and J dropped 7; count of bases not matched to a gene: 12. The CDR3 DNA sequence: TGTGCCAGCACCCCAGCGGGAGCGGGTATTAATGAGCAGTTCTTC. The encoded protein is CASTPAGAGINEQFF.

The gene calls are TRBV4-2 and TRBJ2-1; 13 bases agree with TRBD2. With 3 bases clipped from V and 6 bases from J, the junction kept 2 bases outside the gene matches. Germline-derived CDR1 and CDR2 are LGHNA and YNFKEQ. There are 15 residues in the CDR3. CDR3 nucleotides: TGTGCCAGCAGCCATGGACTAGCGGGAGTCAATGAGCAGTTCTTC. Encoded protein: CASSHGLAGVNEQFF.

The chain recombines TRBV5-1 with TRBJ2-1; 10 bases are shared with TRBD2. This CDR3 is built from 14 residues. The trim removed 5 bases at V and 5 bases at J, leaving 4 bases unmatched. The germline V gene has CDR1 SGHRS and CDR2 YFSETQ. Here the CDR3 reads CASRWLAGDNEQFF. Here the CDR3 DNA reads TGCGCCAGCAGGTGGCTAGCGGGAGACAATGAGCAGTTCTTC.

The V call is TRBV19, the J call TRBJ1-5; TRBD1 matches 8 bases. The germline gives CDR1 LNHDA, CDR2 SQIVND (reference sequence). The CDR3 is 16 residues long. V lost 5 bases, J lost 1 base, and 7 bases stayed unmatched. CDR3 nucleotides: TGTGCCAGTAGTGCGACAGGGGTCGTGAGCAATCAGCCCCAGCATTTT. Translated, it gives CASSATGVVSNQPQHF.

In nucleotides, the CDR3 is TGTGCCAGCAGTGAGTCGCAGGTCTACAATGAGCAGTTCTTC. Residues: CASSESQVYNEQFF. V is TRBV6-1 and J is TRBJ2-1; no reliable D call. CDR1 and CDR2 (germline): MNHNS, SASEGT. Deletions cut 3 bases from V and 3 bases from J, with 9 bases between. The CDR3 is 14 residues long.

CDR3 DNA sequence: TGTGCCAGCAGCCCTAGGACCTCCTACGAGCAGTACTTC. It encodes CASSPRTSYEQYF. The rearrangement joins TRBV13 to TRBJ2-7, with D unclear. Germline V gives CDR1 PRHDT, CDR2 FYEKMQ (reference sequence). The CDR3 is made up of 13 amino acids. Trimming took 5 bases from V and 0 from J, leaving 8 bases between them.

This clone was counted a single time. This CDR3 is CASSSGQTGELFF. CDR3 DNA: TGTGCCAGCAGCTCGGGACAAACCGGGGAGCTGTTTTTT. The rearrangement joins TRBV5-4 to TRBJ2-2; D is possibly TRBD1 (6 bases). V gave up 3 bases and J gave up 5 bases, with 8 bases separating them. From germline, CDR1 is SGHNT and CDR2 YYREEE (reference sequence). This CDR3 has 13 amino acids.

This clone came up a few times. This chain's CDR3 is CASSRPTPDTQYF. The DNA for the CDR3 is TGTGCCAGCAGTCGCCCCACACCCGATACGCAGTATTTT. The rearrangement links TRBV7-9 to TRBJ2-3; D remains ambiguous. With 6 bases removed from V and 6 bases from J, the gap between germline ends came to 13 bases. In germline, CDR1 is SEHNR, CDR2 FQNEAQ (reference sequence). The CDR3 has 13 amino acids.

The chain employs TRBV6-5 and TRBJ1-1; weak D call: TRBD1 (6 bases). CDR3 length: 11 residues. From germline, CDR1 is MNHEY and CDR2 SVGAGI. The ends were cut back, 8 bases at V and 10 bases at J, with 14 bases in the middle. The CDR3 sequence: CASSLGGSAFF. The DNA for the CDR3 is TGTGCCAGCTCTCTAGGGGGTTCAGCTTTCTTT.

The chain employs TRBV19 and TRBJ2-7; 12 bases fit TRBD2. V shed 5 bases and J 5 bases; nucleotides not matched to a gene: 13. The CDR3 spans 17 residues. Germline CDR1 LNHDA, CDR2 SQIVND (reference sequence). Here the CDR3 reads CASSHVRSSGRGNEQYF. The DNA of the CDR3 is TGTGCCAGTAGTCACGTTCGGTCTAGCGGGAGGGGTAACGAGCAGTACTTC.

V gene TRBV6-1 combines with J gene TRBJ2-7, with D possibly TRBD1 on 5 matching bases. The CDR3 runs 15 residues. Per the germline V gene, CDR1 is MNHNS and CDR2 is SASEGT. The V end was cut by 4 bases, the J end by 7 bases, with 20 bases between. CDR3 sequence reads: CASSGLLGRGWEQYF. The DNA for the CDR3 is TGTGCCAGCAGTGGGTTACTGGGAAGGGGCTGGGAGCAGTACTTC.